Below are 2 T cell receptor beta chains sequenced from a single sample in a study of vaccination and CD4 T cells after COVID-19. Their antigens remain unidentified. Treatment reported: approximately nine-day PBMC culture with coronavirus spike peptide pools or control peptides (ViraFEST assay). The unexposed donor's CD4+ T cells were collected before the COVID-19 pandemic (2011-2018). The Oncomine TCR Beta short-read assay generated sequence data from the DNA of cultured CD4+ T cells. TCRdb used MiXCR to reprocess the PCR reads, holding one entry per CDR3 protein. The sample lists under 3,000 distinct CDR3 sequences; about two fifths were seen once. Sequencing was carried out using CD4+ T cells from blood, cultured in vitro. Every receptor here comes from a human donor in good health.

The J gene is TRBJ1-1, the V gene TRBV29-1; D is undetermined. V lost 7 bases and J lost 6, with 18 bases in between. The CDR3 runs to 13 residues. The germline V gene has CDR1 SQVTM and CDR2 ANQGSEA. CDR3 protein: CSARGDRRAEAFF. CDR3 in DNA: TGCAGCGCCCGAGGAGATCGGAGGGCTGAAGCTTTCTTT.

The chain carries TRBV27 and TRBJ2-3, with unresolved D. CDR1 and CDR2 (germline): MNHEY, SMNVEV (reference sequence). The CDR3 consists of 13 residues. Trimming removed 3 bases from V and 8 bases from J, with 12 bases in between. The CDR3 here is CASSFLDSVTQYF. CDR3 bases: TGTGCCAGCAGTTTCCTCGACTCCGTTACGCAGTATTTT.